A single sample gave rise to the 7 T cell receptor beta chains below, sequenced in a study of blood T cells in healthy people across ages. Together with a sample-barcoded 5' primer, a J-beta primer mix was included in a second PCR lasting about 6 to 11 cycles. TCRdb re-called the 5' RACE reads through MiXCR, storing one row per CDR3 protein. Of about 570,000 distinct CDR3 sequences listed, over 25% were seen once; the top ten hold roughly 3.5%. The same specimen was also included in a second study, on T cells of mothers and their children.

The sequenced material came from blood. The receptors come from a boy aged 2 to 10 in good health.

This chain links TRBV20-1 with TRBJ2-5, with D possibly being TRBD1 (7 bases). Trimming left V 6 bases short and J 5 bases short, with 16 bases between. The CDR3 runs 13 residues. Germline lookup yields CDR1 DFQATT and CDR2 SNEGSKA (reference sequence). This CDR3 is CSARHPGGETQYF. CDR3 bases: TGCAGTGCCCGCCACCCAGGGGGGGAGACCCAGTACTTC.

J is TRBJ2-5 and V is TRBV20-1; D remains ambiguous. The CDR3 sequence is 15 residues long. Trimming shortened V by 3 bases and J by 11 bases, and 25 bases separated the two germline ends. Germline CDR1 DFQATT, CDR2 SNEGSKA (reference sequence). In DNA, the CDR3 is TGCAGTGCTAGTTCCGACGCCACCGTGACGGCAGAGCAGTACTTC. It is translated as CSASSDATVTAEQYF.

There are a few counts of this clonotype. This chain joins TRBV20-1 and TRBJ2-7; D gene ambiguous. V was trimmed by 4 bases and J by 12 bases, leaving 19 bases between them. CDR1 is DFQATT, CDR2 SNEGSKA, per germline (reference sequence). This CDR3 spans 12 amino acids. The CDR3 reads CSAKVPLGVMYF. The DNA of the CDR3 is TGCAGTGCTAAGGTCCCTTTGGGCGTGATGTACTTC.

CDR3 amino acids: CSVEASGASTDTQYF. The CDR3 bases are TGCAGCGTTGAAGCCAGCGGGGCTAGCACAGATACGCAGTATTTT. V and J are TRBV29-1 and TRBJ2-3, with TRBD2 matching over 7 bases. Germline lookup yields CDR1 SQVTM and CDR2 ANQGSEA. This CDR3 comprises 15 residues. V lost 1 base, J lost 0 bases, and 4 bases stayed unmatched.

CDR3 bases: TGTGCCAGCAGCTTTTTGACAGGGACTGAAGCTTTCTTT. As protein: CASSFLTGTEAFF. V gene TRBV5-5 combines with J gene TRBJ1-1; 7 bases agree with TRBD1. The CDR3 extends over 13 amino acids. The V and J ends lost 2 bases and 5 bases, in that order; junction bases with no gene match: 3. Germline assignment: CDR1 SGHKS and CDR2 YYEKEE (reference sequence).

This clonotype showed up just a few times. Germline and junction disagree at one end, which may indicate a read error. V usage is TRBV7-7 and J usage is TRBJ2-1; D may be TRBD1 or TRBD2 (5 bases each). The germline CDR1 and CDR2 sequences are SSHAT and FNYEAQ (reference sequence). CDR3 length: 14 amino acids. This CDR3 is CASSRQPGTGEQFF. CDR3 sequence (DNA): TGTGCTAGCAGCCGCCAGCCGGGGACGGGTGAGCAGTTCTTC.

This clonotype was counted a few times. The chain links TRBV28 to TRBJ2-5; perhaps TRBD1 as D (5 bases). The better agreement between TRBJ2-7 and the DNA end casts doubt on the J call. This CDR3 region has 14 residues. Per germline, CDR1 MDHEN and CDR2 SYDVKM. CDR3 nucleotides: TGTGCCAGCACCCTCCAGGGAATGGGCTACGAGCAGTACTTC. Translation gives CASTLQGMGYEQYF.